This is a list of T cell receptor beta chains from one sample in a study of blood T cell repertoires in COVID-19. Method: immunoSEQ multiplex PCR; TCRdb's copy keeps in-frame clones and lacks some. The sample lists a few hundred thousand clones; approximately 80% were seen once. Material for sequencing was peripheral blood. The receptors here all came from a human donor in a cohort sampled during active COVID-19. CDR3s include the opening cysteine and the closing phenylalanine or tryptophan. D genes are given only for firm matches. Clone size is given for some rows only: seen once, a few or many times, or a class if the clone is expanded.

d_call: TRBD1
cdr3_length: 13
clone_size: NA
j_call: TRBJ1-2
v_call: TRBV6-5
cdr3_nt: TGTGCCAGCAGAGGGGGCAGTAACTATGGCTACACCTTC
cdr3_aa: CASRGGSNYGYTF

d_call: NA
cdr3_length: 14
clone_size: NA
j_call: TRBJ2-7
v_call: TRBV7-3
cdr3_nt: TGTGCCAGCAGCGAACAGGGTTATGGACACGAGCAGTACTTC
cdr3_aa: CASSEQGYGHEQYF

d_call: NA
cdr3_length: 14
clone_size: NA
j_call: TRBJ1-1
v_call: TRBV3-1/TRBV3-2
cdr3_nt: TGTGCCAGCAGCCCCGGTTGGGGGGAGACTGAAGCTTTCTTT
cdr3_aa: CASSPGWGETEAFF

d_call: TRBD2
cdr3_length: 15
clone_size: NA
j_call: TRBJ2-3
v_call: TRBV7-2
cdr3_nt: TGTGCCAGCAGCCCTGGGGGGGGAAACACAGATACGCAGTATTTT
cdr3_aa: CASSPGGGNTDTQYF

d_call: TRBD1
cdr3_length: 16
clone_size: NA
j_call: TRBJ1-6
v_call: TRBV11-2
cdr3_nt: TGTGCCAGCAGCTTAGATAGGACAGGCCCAAATTCACCCCTCCACTTT
cdr3_aa: CASSLDRTGPNSPLHF

d_call: TRBD1
cdr3_length: 16
clone_size: once
j_call: TRBJ1-6
v_call: TRBV28
cdr3_nt: TGTGCCAGCAGTTTTCTAGCCGGGACAGGGGACTCACCCCTCCACTTT
cdr3_aa: CASSFLAGTGDSPLHF

d_call: NA
cdr3_length: 15
clone_size: NA
j_call: TRBJ2-2
v_call: TRBV19
cdr3_nt: TGTGCCAGTAGTACCAGGTCAGGGGCGACCGGGGAGCTGTTTTTT
cdr3_aa: CASSTRSGATGELFF

d_call: TRBD2
cdr3_length: 13
clone_size: NA
j_call: TRBJ2-5
v_call: TRBV10-3
cdr3_nt: TGTGCCACCTCCCCCAGCGGGGCGGAGACCCAGTACTTC
cdr3_aa: CATSPSGAETQYF

d_call: NA
cdr3_length: 13
clone_size: NA
j_call: TRBJ2-7
v_call: TRBV29-1
cdr3_nt: TGCAGCGTTGTATCCGGGATACCCTACGAGCAGTACTTC
cdr3_aa: CSVVSGIPYEQYF

d_call: NA
cdr3_length: 13
clone_size: NA
j_call: TRBJ2-3
v_call: TRBV19
cdr3_nt: TGTGCCAGTAGTTCAGGGGTGCCAGATACGCAGTATTTT
cdr3_aa: CASSSGVPDTQYF

d_call: TRBD2
cdr3_length: 15
clone_size: many
j_call: TRBJ2-1
v_call: TRBV2
cdr3_nt: TGTGCCAGCGGAAGACTAGCGGGAGGCCTAATCGAGCAGTTCTTC
cdr3_aa: CASGRLAGGLIEQFF

d_call: TRBD2
cdr3_length: 14
clone_size: NA
j_call: TRBJ2-1
v_call: TRBV7-2
cdr3_nt: TGTGCCAGCAGCCTAACGGGACTACGAAATGAGCAGTTCTTC
cdr3_aa: CASSLTGLRNEQFF

d_call: NA
cdr3_length: 14
clone_size: NA
j_call: TRBJ2-7
v_call: TRBV18
cdr3_nt: TGTGCCAGCTCACCACCGGGGCTCCCCTACGAGCAGTACTTC
cdr3_aa: CASSPPGLPYEQYF

d_call: NA
cdr3_length: 14
clone_size: NA
j_call: TRBJ2-7
v_call: TRBV5-1
cdr3_nt: TGCGCCAGCAGCCCCGCGGGACCCAACTACGAGCAGTACTTC
cdr3_aa: CASSPAGPNYEQYF

d_call: TRBD1
cdr3_length: 16
clone_size: NA
j_call: TRBJ1-2
v_call: TRBV10-3
cdr3_nt: TGTGCCATCAGTGAGCCATACAGGGGGCAGTACTATGGCTACACCTTC
cdr3_aa: CAISEPYRGQYYGYTF

d_call: TRBD2
cdr3_length: 16
clone_size: NA
j_call: TRBJ2-3
v_call: TRBV7-9
cdr3_nt: TGTGCCAGCAGCTTTGCGACTAGCGGGGGGGCGGATACGCAGTATTTT
cdr3_aa: CASSFATSGGADTQYF

d_call: TRBD1
cdr3_length: 14
clone_size: NA
j_call: TRBJ1-5
v_call: TRBV9
cdr3_nt: TGTGCCAGCAGCTCGAGACAGGGAGGTCAGCCCCAGCATTTT
cdr3_aa: CASSSRQGGQPQHF

d_call: TRBD1
cdr3_length: 16
clone_size: NA
j_call: TRBJ2-5
v_call: TRBV5-4
cdr3_nt: TGTGCCAGCAGCTTGGGACAGGGGGACCCCGGAGAGACCCAGTACTTC
cdr3_aa: CASSLGQGDPGETQYF

d_call: TRBD1
cdr3_length: 14
clone_size: NA
j_call: TRBJ1-6
v_call: TRBV5-1
cdr3_nt: TGCGCCAGCAGCCCGGGACAGGGGAATTCACCCCTCCACTTT
cdr3_aa: CASSPGQGNSPLHF

d_call: TRBD1
cdr3_length: 17
clone_size: NA
j_call: TRBJ2-7
v_call: TRBV19
cdr3_nt: TGTGCCAGTAGTATAGTTGGTAGGGGACAGGATGCCTACGAGCAGTACTTC
cdr3_aa: CASSIVGRGQDAYEQYF

d_call: TRBD2
cdr3_length: 15
clone_size: NA
j_call: TRBJ2-2
v_call: TRBV29-1
cdr3_nt: TGCAGCGTTGAAGCAGCGGGAGGGGGGAACGGGGAGCTGTTTTTT
cdr3_aa: CSVEAAGGGNGELFF

d_call: TRBD1
cdr3_length: 15
clone_size: NA
j_call: TRBJ2-5
v_call: TRBV18
cdr3_nt: TGTGCCAGCTCACCATTGAGGGGGCCCCAAGAGACCCAGTACTTC
cdr3_aa: CASSPLRGPQETQYF

d_call: NA
cdr3_length: 16
clone_size: NA
j_call: TRBJ2-7
v_call: TRBV6-5
cdr3_nt: TGTGCCAGCAGTTACAGTGTTCCGTATCGGGGGTACGAGCAGTACTTC
cdr3_aa: CASSYSVPYRGYEQYF

d_call: TRBD2
cdr3_length: 14
clone_size: few
j_call: TRBJ2-3
v_call: TRBV5-1
cdr3_nt: TGCGCCAGCAGTCGGGACTATAGCACAGATACGCAGTATTTT
cdr3_aa: CASSRDYSTDTQYF

d_call: TRBD2
cdr3_length: 15
clone_size: NA
j_call: TRBJ2-1
v_call: TRBV5-6
cdr3_nt: TGTGCCAGCAGCCCTAGCGGGGGGGCTAAGTCTGAGCAGTTCTTC
cdr3_aa: CASSPSGGAKSEQFF

d_call: NA
cdr3_length: 13
clone_size: NA
j_call: TRBJ2-5
v_call: TRBV6-5
cdr3_nt: TGTGCCAGCAGTCCAGGGCTGGGGGAGACCCAGTACTTC
cdr3_aa: CASSPGLGETQYF

d_call: TRBD1
cdr3_length: 13
clone_size: many
j_call: TRBJ1-6
v_call: TRBV10-3
cdr3_nt: TGTGCCATCAGCCAGGGGGCGCGATCACCCCTCCACTTT
cdr3_aa: CAISQGARSPLHF

d_call: TRBD1
cdr3_length: 15
clone_size: NA
j_call: TRBJ2-1
v_call: TRBV11-2
cdr3_nt: TGTGCCAGCAGCTCCGGTGGGACAGGGGTCAATGAGCAGTTCTTC
cdr3_aa: CASSSGGTGVNEQFF

d_call: NA
cdr3_length: 14
clone_size: few
j_call: TRBJ1-6
v_call: TRBV7-3
cdr3_nt: TGTGCCAGCAGCCAGACTGCCGTTAATTCACCCCTCCACTTT
cdr3_aa: CASSQTAVNSPLHF

d_call: TRBD1
cdr3_length: 15
clone_size: NA
j_call: TRBJ1-2
v_call: TRBV7-2
cdr3_nt: TGTGCCAGCAGCTTAAAAAGGACAGGATCCTATGGCTACACCTTC
cdr3_aa: CASSLKRTGSYGYTF

d_call: NA
cdr3_length: 14
clone_size: NA
j_call: TRBJ2-1
v_call: TRBV10-2
cdr3_nt: TGCGCCAGCAGTGACAGGCTTCCCTACAATGAGCAGTTCTTC
cdr3_aa: CASSDRLPYNEQFF

d_call: NA
cdr3_length: 15
clone_size: NA
j_call: TRBJ1-4
v_call: TRBV28
cdr3_nt: TGTGCCAGCACTAGTTGGGGGGTAACTAATGAAAAACTGTTTTTT
cdr3_aa: CASTSWGVTNEKLFF

d_call: TRBD2
cdr3_length: 16
clone_size: NA
j_call: TRBJ2-7
v_call: TRBV4-2
cdr3_nt: TGTGCCAGCAGCCAAGAGCTGGTAGCGGGAGTGAACGAGCAGTACTTC
cdr3_aa: CASSQELVAGVNEQYF

d_call: TRBD2
cdr3_length: 14
clone_size: NA
j_call: TRBJ2-5
v_call: TRBV5-1
cdr3_nt: TGCGCCACCGCACTAGCGGGGTACCAAGAGACCCAGTACTTC
cdr3_aa: CATALAGYQETQYF

d_call: TRBD1
cdr3_length: 19
clone_size: NA
j_call: TRBJ1-4
v_call: TRBV7-9
cdr3_nt: TGTGCCAGCACCTCCTTCCAGGGGGGAGCGACAGGGGGAGATGAAAAACTGTTTTTT
cdr3_aa: CASTSFQGGATGGDEKLFF

d_call: NA
cdr3_length: 13
clone_size: NA
j_call: TRBJ1-1
v_call: TRBV7-2
cdr3_nt: TGTGCCAGCAGCCCCGGGGTTCCGACTGAAGCTTTCTTT
cdr3_aa: CASSPGVPTEAFF

d_call: NA
cdr3_length: 16
clone_size: NA
j_call: TRBJ2-1
v_call: TRBV28
cdr3_nt: TGTGCCAGCAGCCCCCTGTGGGGCAGCTCCTACAATGAGCAGTTCTTC
cdr3_aa: CASSPLWGSSYNEQFF

d_call: TRBD2
cdr3_length: 17
clone_size: NA
j_call: TRBJ2-1
v_call: TRBV27
cdr3_nt: TGTGCCAGCAGCCCGCCGGGGGGGCCCGTGATGTACAATGAGCAGTTCTTC
cdr3_aa: CASSPPGGPVMYNEQFF

d_call: TRBD1
cdr3_length: 14
clone_size: NA
j_call: TRBJ2-7
v_call: TRBV9
cdr3_nt: TGTGCCAGCAGCCCTCGGACAGGCTCCTACGAGCAGTACTTC
cdr3_aa: CASSPRTGSYEQYF

d_call: TRBD1
cdr3_length: 16
clone_size: NA
j_call: TRBJ1-6
v_call: TRBV7-2
cdr3_nt: TGTGCCAGCAGCTTAGAGACAGGGGTTGGAAATTCACCCCTCCACTTT
cdr3_aa: CASSLETGVGNSPLHF

d_call: TRBD2
cdr3_length: 15
clone_size: NA
j_call: TRBJ2-2
v_call: TRBV27
cdr3_nt: TGTGCCAGCAGAGGATACGGGGGGGCTGTCGGGGAGCTGTTTTTT
cdr3_aa: CASRGYGGAVGELFF

d_call: NA
cdr3_length: 15
clone_size: NA
j_call: TRBJ2-7
v_call: TRBV6-2/TRBV6-3
cdr3_nt: TGTGCCAGCAGTTACCTGGGGGGGCCCTCCTACGAGCAGTACTTC
cdr3_aa: CASSYLGGPSYEQYF

d_call: TRBD1
cdr3_length: 15
clone_size: NA
j_call: TRBJ2-3
v_call: TRBV7-9
cdr3_nt: TGTGCCAGCAGCTTAGGACAGGGGTGGACAGATACGCAGTATTTT
cdr3_aa: CASSLGQGWTDTQYF

d_call: NA
cdr3_length: 17
clone_size: few
j_call: TRBJ2-1
v_call: TRBV28
cdr3_nt: TGTGCCAGCAGTTTCTTCGTCTTGTCGAGCTCCTACAATGAGCAGTTCTTC
cdr3_aa: CASSFFVLSSSYNEQFF

d_call: NA
cdr3_length: 12
clone_size: NA
j_call: TRBJ2-3
v_call: TRBV2
cdr3_nt: TGTGCCAGCAGTGAACAGACAGATACGCAGTATTTT
cdr3_aa: CASSEQTDTQYF

d_call: NA
cdr3_length: 15
clone_size: NA
j_call: TRBJ1-2
v_call: TRBV6-2/TRBV6-3
cdr3_nt: TGTGCCAGCAGTTACCGAGAGGGGGCTAACTATGGCTACACCTTC
cdr3_aa: CASSYREGANYGYTF

d_call: NA
cdr3_length: 18
clone_size: NA
j_call: TRBJ2-1
v_call: TRBV4-1
cdr3_nt: TGCGCCAGCAGCCAAGATCCGTATGGGAGTACAGGGAAAGGAGTGCAGTTCTTC
cdr3_aa: CASSQDPYGSTGKGVQFF

d_call: NA
cdr3_length: 13
clone_size: NA
j_call: TRBJ1-1
v_call: TRBV11-2
cdr3_nt: TGTGCCAGCAGCTCAAACAGGGTAAAGGAAGCTTTCTTT
cdr3_aa: CASSSNRVKEAFF

d_call: TRBD2
cdr3_length: 16
clone_size: NA
j_call: TRBJ2-1
v_call: TRBV9
cdr3_nt: TGTGCCAGCAGCGTATTAACGGGGGGCTCCTACAATGAGCAGTTCTTC
cdr3_aa: CASSVLTGGSYNEQFF

d_call: TRBD1
cdr3_length: 14
clone_size: NA
j_call: TRBJ1-2
v_call: TRBV5-1
cdr3_nt: TGCGCCAGCAGGTACGGGACAGAGTCTATGAGCTACACCTTC
cdr3_aa: CASRYGTESMSYTF

d_call: NA
cdr3_length: 16
clone_size: NA
j_call: TRBJ2-7
v_call: TRBV5-4
cdr3_nt: TGTGCCAGCAGCTTCAAGCGGGGGAGGGGGCCCTACGAGCAGTACTTC
cdr3_aa: CASSFKRGRGPYEQYF

d_call: NA
cdr3_length: 12
clone_size: once
j_call: TRBJ2-7
v_call: TRBV5-1
cdr3_nt: TGCGCCAGCAGCTCGTTTACCTACGAGCAGTACTTC
cdr3_aa: CASSSFTYEQYF

d_call: TRBD1
cdr3_length: 16
clone_size: NA
j_call: TRBJ1-6
v_call: TRBV19
cdr3_nt: TGTGCCAGTAGTATGGAGGGGGGACAGGGAGAATCACCCCTCCACTTT
cdr3_aa: CASSMEGGQGESPLHF

d_call: TRBD1
cdr3_length: 14
clone_size: many
j_call: TRBJ2-7
v_call: TRBV7-9
cdr3_nt: TGTGCCAGCAGCCCCCCGGGACAGGGGTCCGAGCAGTACTTC
cdr3_aa: CASSPPGQGSEQYF

d_call: NA
cdr3_length: 17
clone_size: NA
j_call: TRBJ1-1
v_call: TRBV28
cdr3_nt: TGTGCCAGCGCAACATTCGGGGGGGGATTTCCGAACACTGAAGCTTTCTTT
cdr3_aa: CASATFGGGFPNTEAFF

d_call: TRBD2
cdr3_length: 16
clone_size: NA
j_call: TRBJ2-1
v_call: TRBV7-8
cdr3_nt: TGTGCCAGCAGCTCGCCCGGACTAGCGGGGTACAATGAGCAGTTCTTC
cdr3_aa: CASSSPGLAGYNEQFF

d_call: TRBD1
cdr3_length: 15
clone_size: NA
j_call: TRBJ1-1
v_call: TRBV11-2
cdr3_nt: TGTGCCAGCAGCTTCGCCGGGACAGGGCTCACTGAAGCTTTCTTT
cdr3_aa: CASSFAGTGLTEAFF